The rows below give T cell receptor beta chains drawn from one sample of a study of blood T cells in healthy people across ages. TCRdb re-called the 5' RACE reads through MiXCR, storing one row per CDR3 protein. The data show some 1.1 million distinct CDR3 sequences, more than 30% seen once. Material for sequencing was blood. These receptors were taken from a young man in good health. Both conserved end residues are part of each CDR3. Each record gives: J gene, D gene, clone size, V gene, CDR3 protein, CDR3 DNA. The D gene is left open where the match is weak. For some rows the clone size is stated as once, few or many, or as a class when expanded; others skip it.

TRBJ1-4 - - TRBV4-3 CASSGWGEKLFF TGCGCCAGCAGTGGGTGGGGTGAAAAACTGTTTTTT
TRBJ2-2 - - TRBV5-1 CASSLAAGWTGGLFF TGCGCCAGCAGCTTGGCGGCAGGGTGGACCGGGGGGCTGTTTTTT
TRBJ1-2 - few TRBV4-3 CASSQEITGRNYGYTF TGCGCCAGCAGCCAAGAGATAACAGGGAGGAACTATGGCTACACCTTC
TRBJ2-1 TRBD2 - TRBV5-1 CASSLGASGGPSYNEQFF TGCGCCAGCAGCTTGGGGGCTAGCGGGGGGCCATCCTACAATGAGCAGTTCTTC
TRBJ1-2 - - TRBV25-1 CASSGEGYTF TGTGCCAGCAGTGGTGAAGGCTACACCTTC
TRBJ1-3 - - TRBV7-2 CASSPRRLSSSGNTIYF TGTGCCAGCAGCCCCCGACGGCTGTCCTCCTCTGGAAACACCATATATTTT
TRBJ1-5 - many TRBV4-2 CASSQDEGNQPQHF TGTGCCAGCAGCCAAGATGAGGGCAATCAGCCCCAGCATTTT
TRBJ2-7 TRBD1 many TRBV18 CASSPPVVYGTDLYEQYF TGTGCCAGCTCACCACCGGTGGTTTATGGGACAGATCTCTACGAGCAGTACTTC
TRBJ2-5 - many TRBV29-1 CSVAGKLRQETQYF TGCAGCGTTGCAGGGAAATTAAGACAAGAGACCCAGTACTTC
TRBJ2-3 - few TRBV5-1 CASRPGQPPDTQYF TGCGCCAGCAGGCCGGGACAACCTCCTGATACGCAGTATTTT
TRBJ2-3 - - TRBV12-3/TRBV12-4 CASTPSAGTQYF TGTGCCAGCACTCCATCAGCTGGTACGCAGTATTTT
TRBJ1-2 TRBD1 - TRBV4-3 CASSQVGTWDSRYGYIF TGCGCCAGCAGCCAAGTAGGGACTTGGGACAGCAGATATGGCTACATCTTC
TRBJ2-1 TRBD1 - TRBV5-1 CASSLSGGAPSYNEQFF TGCGCCAGCAGCTTGTCAGGGGGTGCCCCCTCCTACAATGAGCAGTTCTTC
TRBJ1-4 - - TRBV7-2 CASSQIGPTNEKLFF TGTGCCAGCAGCCAGATAGGGCCAACTAATGAAAAACTGTTTTTT